The 20 T cell receptor beta chains given below trace back to one sample, sequenced in a study of cytomegalovirus exposure and HLA in healthy donors (dated 2017 in TCRdb). Libraries were prepared through the immunoSEQ multiplex PCR assay. A mixture of 60 forward primers for TCR Vbeta segments and 13 reverse primers for TCR Jbeta segments was used in the multiplex PCR. TCRdb's version of the immuneACCESS table is confined to in-frame rearrangements and falls short of the full clone set. An unresolved V gene accounts for under half of the shortfall where checked; the remainder is of unknown origin. The sample table holds about 87,000 clones, of which around 68% were seen once. 20% to 25% of the sample comes from the top ten. The sample taken for sequencing was PBMCs. Receptors were obtained from a man younger than 40 in good health and CMV-seropositive.

The genes are TRBV2 and TRBJ2-3; TRBD1 matches at 7 bases. Germline V gene sequence: CDR1 SNHLY, CDR2 FYNNEI. This CDR3 contains 15 residues. V trimming: 4 bases; J trimming: 6 bases; junction bases outside the gene matches: 10. CDR3 nucleotide sequence: TGTGCCAGCAGTGTTGGACAGGACCAGGTGGATACGCAGTATTTT. Its protein is CASSVGQDQVDTQYF.

The chain joins TRBV19 to TRBJ2-2, with D perhaps matching TRBD1 (6 bases). Germline CDR1 LNHDA, CDR2 SQIVND (reference sequence). Trimming removed 7 bases at V and 0 bases at J, with 12 bases between. This CDR3 contains 15 residues. The DNA of the CDR3 is TGTGCCAGTACCCAGGGGAGCGCGAACACCGGGGAGCTGTTTTTT. Amino acid sequence: CASTQGSANTGELFF.

The genes are TRBV6-5 and TRBJ1-3; tentatively, D is TRBD1 (5 bases). Germline CDR1 reads MNHEY; CDR2 reads SVGAGI. V dropped 2 bases and J dropped 4 bases, with 15 bases sitting between them. The CDR3 spans 16 residues. The CDR3 region is CASSYGVPRGGNTIYF. The CDR3 DNA reads as TGTGCCAGCAGTTACGGGGTACCTCGGGGGGGAAACACCATATATTTT.

This clone was found once. V gene TRBV5-6 combines with J gene TRBJ2-7; 11 nucleotides match TRBD2. Germline V lookup: CDR1 SGHDT, CDR2 YYEEEE. The J segment lost 3 bases and the V segment lost 5 bases, leaving 13 bases of the junction unmatched. The CDR3 runs 17 residues. The CDR3 sequence is CASSSGLADMLGYEQYF. For the CDR3, the DNA is TGTGCCAGCAGTTCGGGACTAGCGGATATGCTGGGCTACGAGCAGTACTTC.

The rearrangement links TRBV9 to TRBJ1-2, with D possibly being TRBD1 (5 bases). Germline CDR1 is SGDLS and CDR2 is YYNGEE. With 2 bases removed from V and 7 bases from J, the gap between germline ends came to 15 bases. This CDR3 spans 14 amino acids. For the CDR3, the DNA is TGTGCCAGCAGCGTTCCCGGCAGGGCTGGTGGCTACACCTTC. Amino acid sequence: CASSVPGRAGGYTF.

V is TRBV30 and J is TRBJ2-1; 9 nucleotides line up with TRBD2. Germline assignment: CDR1 GTSNPN and CDR2 SVGIG (reference sequence). V shed 0 bases, J shed 7 bases, and the junction held 7 bases outside the gene matches. The CDR3 has 15 amino acids. CDR3 DNA: TGTGCCTGGAGTGTACAGGGACTAGCCCGGAATGAGCAGTTCTTC. Translation: CAWSVQGLARNEQFF.

The V and J genes are TRBV4-1 and TRBJ2-7; 13 bases map to TRBD2. This CDR3 spans 17 amino acids. J gave up 5 bases and V 3 bases, and 10 bases lay outside the gene matches. Germline values: CDR1 MGHRA, CDR2 YSYEKL. The chain's CDR3 is CASSHLLAGGPRDEQYF. DNA of the CDR3: TGCGCCAGCAGCCATCTACTAGCGGGGGGGCCGAGGGACGAGCAGTACTTC.

The chain is built from TRBV19 and TRBJ2-7; D is uncertain. The V gene lost 0 bases and the J gene lost 6 bases, with 3 bases spanning the gap. Germline V lookup: CDR1 LNHDA, CDR2 SQIVND (reference sequence). The CDR3 has 11 amino acids. The CDR3 spells CASSIDGEQYF. CDR3 DNA: TGTGCCAGTAGTATAGACGGCGAGCAGTACTTC.

About this clone: Compared with germline, one end of the junction differs, possibly owing to a read error. The gene calls are TRBV15 and TRBJ2-7; D possibly corresponds to TRBD2 (5 bases). Germline CDR1 reads LNHNV; CDR2 reads YYDKDF (reference sequence). The CDR3 extends over 16 amino acids. CDR3 sequence: CATGRDLTGFSYEQYF. Written as DNA, the CDR3 is TGTGCCACCGGCAGAGATCTGACGGGATTCTCCTACGAGCAGTACTTC. The whole variable domain, filled in from reference TRBV15 and TRBJ2-7, reads DAMVIQNPRYQVTQFGKPVTLSCSQTLNHNVMYWYQQKSSQAPKLLFHYYDKDFNNEADTPDNFQSRRPNTSFCFLDIRSPGLGDTAMYLCATGRDLTGFSYEQYFGPGTRLTVT.

The V gene is TRBV4-1, the J gene TRBJ2-3; 7 nucleotides agree with TRBD2. In germline, CDR1 is MGHRA, CDR2 YSYEKL. The CDR3 contains 17 residues. The V gene end was trimmed by 4 bases and the J gene end by 1 base; junction bases not matched to a gene: 11. The CDR3 region is CASSRTDPGLRTDTQYF. In nucleotides, the CDR3 is TGCGCCAGCAGCCGCACCGATCCGGGACTACGCACAGATACGCAGTATTTT.

The chain combines TRBV2 with TRBJ1-3, with 7 bases fitting TRBD1. CDR1 is SNHLY and CDR2 is FYNNEI in the germline V gene. V shed 7 bases and J 4 bases; nucleotides not matched to a gene: 7. The CDR3 runs 14 residues. CDR3 loop: CASIIQGRGNTIYF. The CDR3 DNA is TGTGCCAGCATAATACAGGGGAGAGGAAACACCATATATTTT.

The genes are TRBV9 and TRBJ1-1; 8 bases fit TRBD1. Germline CDR1 is SGDLS and CDR2 is YYNGEE. Trimming cost V 2 bases and J 5 bases; bases outside gene matches: 8. The CDR3 sequence is 15 residues long. CDR3 sequence (DNA): TGTGCCAGCAGCGTCCTCACAGGGGGAAAAACTGAAGCTTTCTTT. Amino acid sequence: CASSVLTGGKTEAFF.

Comment on this clone: Other DNA sequences from this sample encode an identical CDR3 as well. This rearrangement joins TRBV5-1 to TRBJ2-5, with TRBD2 matching over 8 bases. The germline V gene has CDR1 SGHRS and CDR2 YFSETQ. Germline trimming cut 4 bases from V and 5 bases from J; bases unmatched to any gene: 7. The CDR3 runs to 14 residues. CDR3 protein: CASSPTSGQETQYF. The DNA for the CDR3 is TGCGCCAGCAGCCCCACTAGCGGTCAGGAGACCCAGTACTTC.

The V call is TRBV19, the J call TRBJ1-5, with D possibly TRBD1 on 5 matching bases. V was cut by 7 bases and J by 4 bases, with 11 bases left in between. Germline V CDR1 and CDR2: LNHDA, SQIVND (reference sequence). The CDR3 extends over 13 amino acids. CDR3 nucleotide sequence: TGTGCCAGTACGGACATACCTAATCAGCCCCAGCATTTT. Translated: CASTDIPNQPQHF. The full variable domain, rest sourced from reference TRBV19 and TRBJ1-5, is DGGITQSPKYLFRKEGQNVTLSCEQNLNHDAMYWYRQDPGQGLRLIYYSQIVNDFQKGDIAEGYSVSREKKESFPLTVTSAQKNPTAFYLCASTDIPNQPQHFGDGTRLSIL.

The rearrangement uses TRBV15 and TRBJ2-7, with 8 positions matching TRBD2. CDR1 and CDR2 (germline): LNHNV, YYDKDF (reference sequence). The length of the CDR3 is 14 residues. After removal of 4 bases from V and 3 bases from J, the junction contained 5 bases not matched to a gene. The CDR3: CATSTDSGNYEQYF. The CDR3 coding sequence is TGTGCCACCAGCACAGATAGCGGGAACTACGAGCAGTACTTC.

This sequence joins TRBV6-5 and TRBJ2-7; 8 bases line up with TRBD1. The V gene end was trimmed by 6 bases and the J gene end by 4 bases; junction bases not matched to a gene: 5. CDR3 size: 13 residues. The germline CDR1 and CDR2 sequences are MNHEY and SVGAGI. For the CDR3, the DNA is TGTGCCAGCAGGTTGACAGGGGAGTACGAGCAGTACTTC. This encodes CASRLTGEYEQYF.

This clone was seen a few times. The chain recombines TRBV7-9 with TRBJ1-2; 8 nucleotides align to TRBD1. The trim removed 7 bases at V and 11 bases at J, leaving 12 bases unmatched. The CDR3 sequence is 13 residues long. The V gene's germline CDR1 is SEHNR and CDR2 FQNEAQ (reference sequence). CDR3 in amino acids: CASIRDRPQEYTF. In DNA, the CDR3 is TGTGCCAGCATCAGGGACAGGCCTCAGGAATACACCTTC.

This clone has only one observation. The J gene is TRBJ2-1, the V gene TRBV7-2; 7 bases fit TRBD1. V was clipped by 4 bases and J by 2 bases; unmatched bases: 5. The CDR3 is 15 residues long. Per the germline V gene, CDR1 is SGHTA and CDR2 is FQGNSA. The CDR3 region is CASSYRGGPYNEQFF. The CDR3 nucleotides are TGTGCCAGCAGCTACAGGGGCGGGCCCTACAATGAGCAGTTCTTC.

This clone was seen a few times. The gene calls are TRBV7-9 and TRBJ2-7; D call uncertain. This CDR3 spans 12 amino acids. Per germline, CDR1 SEHNR and CDR2 FQNEAQ (reference sequence). With 4 bases removed from V and 6 bases from J, the gap between germline ends came to 10 bases. The CDR3 protein is CASSSRLGEQYF. As DNA, the CDR3 is TGTGCCAGCAGCTCCCGTCTAGGCGAGCAGTACTTC.

The chain links TRBV27 to TRBJ2-5, with D unclear. The germline CDR1 and CDR2 sequences are MNHEY and SMNVEV (reference sequence). The CDR3 runs 14 residues. V dropped 3 bases and J dropped 1 base, with 9 bases sitting between them. The CDR3: CASSFMAGQETQYF. The CDR3 DNA follows: TGTGCCAGCAGTTTTATGGCTGGCCAAGAGACCCAGTACTTC.